These 21 T cell receptor beta chains originate from one sample sequenced in a study of T cells expressing NK-cell markers. TCRdb re-called the 5' RACE reads, yielding one record per CDR3 amino acid sequence without DNA. The sample totals about 380,000 distinct CDR3 sequences. The specimen was blood T cells: a sorted CD56 or NKG2C T cell subset, CD4+ or CD8+ T cells, or bulk PBMC T cells (not recorded which). These receptors came from a man aged 18 to 69 in good health.

The rearrangement joins TRBV25-1 to TRBJ1-2. Germline loops: CDR1 MGHDK, CDR2 SYGVNS. The CDR3 extends over 14 amino acids. The CDR3 is CASSEFNSHYGYTF.

V gene TRBV28 combines with J gene TRBJ1-1; TCRdb outputs TRBD1, but without DNA this stays unchecked. The CDR3 consists of 14 residues. Germline V CDR1 and CDR2: MDHEN, SYDVKM. CDR3: CASSTIRGSEVAFF.

The chain employs TRBV6-1 and TRBJ1-2. Germline CDR1 and CDR2: MNHNS and SASEGT. The CDR3 totals 14 residues. The chain's CDR3 is CASSMDGRDYGYTF.

This chain connects TRBV12-3 or TRBV12-4 to TRBJ2-2; the TCRdb call, TRBD1, lacks DNA for checking. The CDR3 is 19 amino acids. This CDR3 is CASRGGTGALKTDTGELFF.

The chain joins TRBV5-1 to TRBJ2-2; TCRdb's D gene call, TRBD1, goes unchecked for lack of DNA. CDR1 is SGHRS and CDR2 is YFSETQ in the germline V gene. The CDR3 length is 16 residues. The CDR3 spells CASSLSTGVNTGELFF.

The chain recombines TRBV13 with TRBJ2-1; TCRdb's D call, TRBD1, is unchecked because there is no DNA. The CDR3 runs 15 residues. Germline V gene sequence: CDR1 PRHDT, CDR2 FYEKMQ (reference sequence). The CDR3 loop is CASSFQWGGYNEQFF.

The genes are TRBV11-2 and TRBJ2-7; no DNA is available, so the TRBD1 call from TCRdb remains unchecked. CDR3 length: 16 amino acids. Germline V gene lookup returns CDR1 SGHAT and CDR2 FQNNGV. CDR3 loop: CASTLRGPRDFYEQYF. Full variable domain (rest looked up from reference TRBV11-2 and TRBJ2-7): EAGVAQSPRYKIIEKRQSVAFWCNPISGHATLYWYQQILGQGPKLLIQFQNNGVVDDSQLPKDRFSAERLKGVDSTLKIQPAKLEDSAVYLCASTLRGPRDFYEQYFGPGTRLTVT.

The V gene is TRBV18, the J gene TRBJ1-1; TCRdb's D gene call, TRBD1, goes unchecked for lack of DNA. Per the germline V gene, CDR1 is KGHSH and CDR2 is LQKENI. This CDR3 has 15 residues. The CDR3 protein is CASSPARGAGTEAFF.

This chain links TRBV7-6 with TRBJ2-1; checking the TCRdb D call of TRBD2 is not possible without DNA. Germline loops: CDR1 SGHVS, CDR2 FNYEAQ. This CDR3 contains 18 residues. The CDR3 region is CASSLAPAWLAGGNEQFF.

The chain joins TRBV6-1 to TRBJ1-5; TCRdb outputs TRBD1, but without DNA this stays unchecked. Germline CDR1 is MNHNS and CDR2 is SASEGT. This CDR3 spans 15 amino acids. CDR3 sequence reads: CASTGQGVNGQPQHF.

The gene calls are TRBV30 and TRBJ2-5; checking the TCRdb D call of TRBD1 is not possible without DNA. The CDR3 has 15 amino acids. CDR1 and CDR2 (germline): GTSNPN, SVGIG (reference sequence). CDR3: CAWSVPTGGVETQYF.

The chain recombines TRBV12-3 or TRBV12-4 with TRBJ2-1; no DNA is available, so the TRBD2 call from TCRdb remains unchecked. The CDR3 is 16 amino acids. The CDR3 sequence: CASSRPWVAGGNEQFF.

This chain links TRBV19 with TRBJ2-2; there is no DNA to check the TCRdb D call of TRBD1. There are 16 residues in the CDR3. The V gene's germline CDR1 is LNHDA and CDR2 SQIVND (reference sequence). CDR3 loop: CASSPRGGQTAGELFF.

This chain uses TRBV7-2 with TRBJ2-1; with no DNA, the TCRdb D assignment of TRBD2 cannot be verified. CDR1 SGHTA and CDR2 FQGNSA come from the germline V gene. The CDR3 runs to 13 residues. The CDR3 here is CASSSGLAGEQFF.

The chain joins TRBV4-1 to TRBJ2-7; TCRdb calls TRBD2, which cannot be checked without DNA. CDR1 MGHRA and CDR2 YSYEKL come from the germline V gene. This CDR3 contains 17 residues. CDR3: CASSPTLGTSGDYEQYF.

The chain combines TRBV6-2 or TRBV6-3 with TRBJ2-5; TCRdb's D call of TRBD2 is untestable without DNA. Germline V gene lookup returns CDR1 MNHEY and CDR2 SVGEGT. CDR3 size: 15 residues. CDR3 loop: CASSGSGGSYVTQYF.

CDR3 sequence: CASSFDRDGIPEAFF. The rearrangement links TRBV7-9 to TRBJ1-1; as DNA is missing, the TRBD1 call by TCRdb cannot be tested. Germline V gene lookup returns CDR1 SEHNR and CDR2 FQNEAQ (reference sequence). The length of the CDR3 is 15 residues.

V and J are TRBV18 and TRBJ2-1. The CDR3 runs to 13 residues. The V gene's germline CDR1 is KGHSH and CDR2 LQKENI. CDR3 sequence reads: CASSRNRDNQQFF.

The chain has TRBV5-1 and TRBJ2-2; the TRBD1 assignment by TCRdb is unverifiable without DNA. Germline V gives CDR1 SGHRS, CDR2 YFSETQ. The CDR3 contains 17 residues. The CDR3 sequence: CASSLAQRGGVTGELFF.

This chain links TRBV20-1 with TRBJ1-5. Germline V CDR1 and CDR2: DFQATT, SNEGSKA (reference sequence). The CDR3 extends over 12 amino acids. CDR3: CSARDHFQPQHF.

The chain employs TRBV5-1 and TRBJ2-7. Germline lookup yields CDR1 SGHRS and CDR2 YFSETQ. The CDR3 totals 15 residues. CDR3 loop: CASSLGFGSIYEQYF.